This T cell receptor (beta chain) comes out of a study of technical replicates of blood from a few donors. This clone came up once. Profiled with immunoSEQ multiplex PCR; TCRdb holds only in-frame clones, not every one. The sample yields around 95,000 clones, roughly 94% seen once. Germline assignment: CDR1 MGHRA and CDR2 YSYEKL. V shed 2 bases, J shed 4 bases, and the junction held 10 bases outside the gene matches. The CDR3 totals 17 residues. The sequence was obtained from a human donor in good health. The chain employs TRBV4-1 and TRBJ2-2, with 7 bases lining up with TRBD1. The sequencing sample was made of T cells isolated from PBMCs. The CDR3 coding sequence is TGCGCCAGCAGCCAACCTGGACAGGTATATAGCACCGGGGAGCTGTTTTTT. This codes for CASSQPGQVYSTGELFF.